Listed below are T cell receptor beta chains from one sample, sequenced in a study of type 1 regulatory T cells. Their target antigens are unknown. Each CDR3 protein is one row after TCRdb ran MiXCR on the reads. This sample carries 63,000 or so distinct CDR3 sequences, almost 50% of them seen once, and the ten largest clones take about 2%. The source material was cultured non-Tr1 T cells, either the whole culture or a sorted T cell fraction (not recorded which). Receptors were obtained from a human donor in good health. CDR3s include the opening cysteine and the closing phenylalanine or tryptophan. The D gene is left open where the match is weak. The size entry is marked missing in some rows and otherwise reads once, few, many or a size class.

DNA: TGTGCCAGCAGCTCCAGGACCACCTACGAGCAGTACTTC
CDR3: CASSSRTTYEQYF
size: NA
V: TRBV7-2
D: NA
J: TRBJ2-7

DNA: TGTGCCAGCAGCCCCCGACTAGCGGGGGGGCAAGAGACCCAGTACTTC
CDR3: CASSPRLAGGQETQYF
size: NA
V: TRBV7-9
D: TRBD2
J: TRBJ2-5

DNA: TGTGCCAGCAGGGGACAAGCGGGGATATACAATGAGCAGTTCTTC
CDR3: CASRGQAGIYNEQFF
size: NA
V: TRBV12-3/TRBV12-4
D: NA
J: TRBJ2-1

DNA: TGCAGCGTTCGGGGCGCCGGAACCTACGAGCAGTACTTC
CDR3: CSVRGAGTYEQYF
size: few
V: TRBV29-1
D: NA
J: TRBJ2-7

DNA: TGTGCCAGCAGTGAAGACGTCAGATTTGCTGGGGCCAACGTCCTGACTTTC
CDR3: CASSEDVRFAGANVLTF
size: NA
V: TRBV6-1
D: NA
J: TRBJ2-6

DNA: TGTGCCAGCTCACCCCCCGGGGGAACCCACACCGGGGAGCTGTTTTTT
CDR3: CASSPPGGTHTGELFF
size: NA
V: TRBV18
D: NA
J: TRBJ2-2

DNA: TGTGCCAGCAGTTTTGGGGGGCCTAATTCACCCCTCCACTTT
CDR3: CASSFGGPNSPLHF
size: NA
V: TRBV12-3/TRBV12-4
D: NA
J: TRBJ1-6

DNA: TGTGCCAGCAGTGACTCCGAGGGACTAGGGGGACAAGAGACCCAGTACTTC
CDR3: CASSDSEGLGGQETQYF
size: NA
V: TRBV2
D: TRBD2
J: TRBJ2-5

DNA: TGTGCCAGCAGGGACCTCGTCGGTAATGAAAAACTGTTTTTT
CDR3: CASRDLVGNEKLFF
size: NA
V: TRBV6-1
D: NA
J: TRBJ1-4

DNA: TGTGCCAGCAGCTTAGTTTGGGGACTAGCGGGTGACAATGAGCAGTTCTTC
CDR3: CASSLVWGLAGDNEQFF
size: NA
V: TRBV7-9
D: TRBD2
J: TRBJ2-1

DNA: TGTGCCAGCAGGAAATACAGGTCATCCTATGGCTACACCTTC
CDR3: CASRKYRSSYGYTF
size: medium-sized
V: TRBV7-3
D: NA
J: TRBJ1-2

DNA: TGTGCCAGCAGCGGGGTATTGGCAGCCACCTACGAGCAGTACTTC
CDR3: CASSGVLAATYEQYF
size: few
V: TRBV7-9
D: NA
J: TRBJ2-7

DNA: TGCGCCAGCAGTGCAGGGACGAAAAATGAGCAGTTCTTC
CDR3: CASSAGTKNEQFF
size: NA
V: TRBV10-1
D: NA
J: TRBJ2-1

DNA: TGCGCCAGCAGCCAGGACTCCAACTCCTACAATGGGCAGTTCTTC
CDR3: CASSQDSNSYNGQFF
size: NA
V: TRBV5-1
D: NA
J: TRBJ2-1

DNA: TGTGCCTGGAGTGTAGCGGGGGTTTCCTACAATGAGCAGTTCTTC
CDR3: CAWSVAGVSYNEQFF
size: NA
V: TRBV30
D: TRBD2
J: TRBJ2-1

DNA: TGCGCCAGCAGCCAAGCCTGGGTGGGTGGTCGGCAGGGGTATGGCTACACCTTC
CDR3: CASSQAWVGGRQGYGYTF
size: NA
V: TRBV4-1
D: NA
J: TRBJ1-2

DNA: TGCGCCAGCAGCCAAGAGGTGCTAGCGGGGGCGAGGGGGCAGTTCTTC
CDR3: CASSQEVLAGARGQFF
size: few
V: TRBV4-1
D: TRBD2
J: TRBJ2-1

DNA: TGTGCCAGCAGTTACGGGAGGGGGCGAGGAGATAATTCACCCCTCCACTTT
CDR3: CASSYGRGRGDNSPLHF
size: few
V: TRBV6-2/TRBV6-3
D: TRBD1
J: TRBJ1-6

DNA: TGTGCCAGCAGCTTAGTAAAGTACGCGACCAACCGAGCCTACGAGCAGTACTTC
CDR3: CASSLVKYATNRAYEQYF
size: NA
V: TRBV7-9
D: NA
J: TRBJ2-7

DNA: TGTGCCAGCAGCCAAGAATGGCGGGAGGCGCAGTATTTT
CDR3: CASSQEWREAQYF
size: NA
V: TRBV4-2
D: TRBD2
J: TRBJ2-3

DNA: TGTGCCAGCAGCTTGGGGGAGGGTCGGCGCTCTAACTATGGCTACACCTTC
CDR3: CASSLGEGRRSNYGYTF
size: once
V: TRBV5-6
D: NA
J: TRBJ1-2

DNA: TGTGCCAGCAGCCTCGACAGAAAATCGAACACCGGGGAGCTGTTTTTT
CDR3: CASSLDRKSNTGELFF
size: NA
V: TRBV7-9
D: NA
J: TRBJ2-2

DNA: TGCAGTGCTAGTGCTGACACTGAAGCTTTCTTT
CDR3: CSASADTEAFF
size: NA
V: TRBV20-1
D: NA
J: TRBJ1-1

DNA: TGTGCCAGCAGCACCGGGACAGGGTTCGTCGACTATGGCTACACCTTC
CDR3: CASSTGTGFVDYGYTF
size: NA
V: TRBV5-4
D: TRBD1
J: TRBJ1-2

DNA: TGTGCCAGCAGTTTCCGAACAGGAAACTATGGCTACACCTTC
CDR3: CASSFRTGNYGYTF
size: few
V: TRBV28
D: NA
J: TRBJ1-2

DNA: TGTGCCAGCAGCTTCCCCTACGGGGGGGGATCGTCCAATGAGCAGTTCTTC
CDR3: CASSFPYGGGSSNEQFF
size: NA
V: TRBV7-6
D: TRBD2
J: TRBJ2-1

DNA: TGCGCCAGCAGCCAGGGAAGGGACTCTGGAAACACCATATATTTT
CDR3: CASSQGRDSGNTIYF
size: NA
V: TRBV4-1
D: NA
J: TRBJ1-3

DNA: TGTGCCAGCAGCCCTCCGGGTTGGGTTAGCGGGGGGTACTCTGGGGCCAACGTCCTGACTTTC
CDR3: CASSPPGWVSGGYSGANVLTF
size: medium-sized
V: TRBV7-8
D: TRBD2
J: TRBJ2-6

DNA: TGTGCCAGCTCACCACCTGTCGGGGGGCTCTACAATGAGCAGTTCTTC
CDR3: CASSPPVGGLYNEQFF
size: NA
V: TRBV18
D: NA
J: TRBJ2-1

DNA: TGCAGTGCTAACGGAGGGTCAGATGAGCAGTTCTTC
CDR3: CSANGGSDEQFF
size: few
V: TRBV20-1
D: NA
J: TRBJ2-1

DNA: TGTGCCAGCAGCTTGGGGGAGTTGAACACTGAAGCTTTCTTT
CDR3: CASSLGELNTEAFF
size: few
V: TRBV7-2
D: NA
J: TRBJ1-1

DNA: TGTGCCAGCAGCTTGGGACAGGGTCACACAGATACGCAGTATTTT
CDR3: CASSLGQGHTDTQYF
size: many
V: TRBV5-5
D: TRBD1
J: TRBJ2-3

DNA: TGCAGTGCCTCAACCGGGACAGGGAGCTCACCCCTCCACTTT
CDR3: CSASTGTGSSPLHF
size: NA
V: TRBV20-1
D: TRBD1
J: TRBJ1-6

DNA: TGTGCCAGCAGTTGTAACTTAACGAACACTGAAGCTTTCTTT
CDR3: CASSCNLTNTEAFF
size: NA
V: TRBV6-9
D: NA
J: TRBJ1-1

DNA: TGTGCCAGCAGCTTAAAGGGATCCAATGAGCAGTTCTTC
CDR3: CASSLKGSNEQFF
size: NA
V: TRBV7-9
D: NA
J: TRBJ2-1

DNA: TGTGCCAGCAGTTTAGGGGACAGGGATCCAGATACGCAGTATTTT
CDR3: CASSLGDRDPDTQYF
size: NA
V: TRBV12-3/TRBV12-4
D: TRBD1
J: TRBJ2-3

DNA: TGTGCCAGCAGTGGAGCCGGGGGTAGCAATCAGCCCCAGCATTTT
CDR3: CASSGAGGSNQPQHF
size: NA
V: TRBV2
D: NA
J: TRBJ1-5

DNA: TGTGCCAGCAGCGAGGACAGGGCGAATGACTACACCTTC
CDR3: CASSEDRANDYTF
size: once
V: TRBV2
D: TRBD1
J: TRBJ1-2

DNA: TGTGCCAGCAGCCAAGGGCAGGGAAGAGAAGCTTTCTTT
CDR3: CASSQGQGREAFF
size: NA
V: TRBV4-2
D: NA
J: TRBJ1-1

DNA: TGTGCCAGCAACGAACGGCTAGCGGGGTACAATGAGCAGTTCTTC
CDR3: CASNERLAGYNEQFF
size: few
V: TRBV6-1
D: TRBD2
J: TRBJ2-1

DNA: TGTGCCAGTAGGGGCGGCCCTTTAGGGAACACTGAAGCTTTCTTT
CDR3: CASRGGPLGNTEAFF
size: NA
V: TRBV19
D: NA
J: TRBJ1-1

DNA: TGTGCCAGCAGTGCGGAAGCTGGAAACACCATATATTTT
CDR3: CASSAEAGNTIYF
size: few
V: TRBV2
D: NA
J: TRBJ1-3

DNA: TGTGCCAGTGTCCGGGACCGCACAAATGAAAAACTGTTTTTT
CDR3: CASVRDRTNEKLFF
size: NA
V: TRBV19
D: NA
J: TRBJ1-4

DNA: TGTGCCAGCAGCTTAGTAGCTTCTGTGGTAGATACGCAGTATTTT
CDR3: CASSLVASVVDTQYF
size: few
V: TRBV7-2
D: NA
J: TRBJ2-3

DNA: TGTGCCAGCAGCACCTGGACAGGGGCGCGCCCCAGTATCGTCAATGAGCAGTTCTTC
CDR3: CASSTWTGARPSIVNEQFF
size: NA
V: TRBV4-2
D: TRBD1
J: TRBJ2-1

DNA: TGTGCCAGCAGTTCGAGTCGTAGGGGCAGACAGCCCCAGCATTTT
CDR3: CASSSSRRGRQPQHF
size: NA
V: TRBV6-2/TRBV6-3
D: NA
J: TRBJ1-5